The 4 T cell receptor beta chains below come from one sample, sequenced in a study of cytomegalovirus exposure and HLA in healthy donors. The PCR contained 60 Vbeta and 13 Jbeta primers. The method was immunoSEQ multiplex PCR; TCRdb's version includes in-frame clones alone and lacks a portion of them. The top ten hold around 2% of the sample, which has about 160,000 clones, around 84% seen once. The sequencing input was PBMCs. These receptors all come from a man aged 18-30 years in good health and CMV-seronegative.

The rearrangement uses TRBV7-3 and TRBJ2-5; 14 nucleotides align to TRBD2. Germline CDR1 and CDR2: SGHTA and FQGTGA. The CDR3 totals 17 residues. After removal of 5 bases from V and 5 bases from J, the junction contained 10 bases not matched to a gene. The DNA for the CDR3 is TGTGCCAGCAGCGCCGGGACTAGCGGGGGCTGGTGGGAGACCCAGTACTTC. It specifies CASSAGTSGGWWETQYF.

The CDR3 bases are TGTGCCAGCGGGAGGGGGAGCTCCTACGAGCAGTACTTC. Residues: CASGRGSSYEQYF. The genes are TRBV2 and TRBJ2-7, with D perhaps TRBD2 (7 bases). V lost 8 bases to trimming and J lost 0 bases, with 11 bases between them. The CDR3 is 13 amino acids. CDR1 is SNHLY and CDR2 is FYNNEI in the germline V gene.

This clone was counted a single time. V gene TRBV9 combines with J gene TRBJ1-4; D is possibly TRBD1 (6 bases). The CDR3 has 14 amino acids. Germline CDR1 SGDLS, CDR2 YYNGEE. Trimming left V 0 bases short and J 8 bases short, with 11 bases between. CDR3 amino acids: CASSVGRGEEKLFF. CDR3 DNA: TGTGCCAGCAGCGTAGGCAGGGGAGAGGAAAAACTGTTTTTT.

V is TRBV5-6 and J is TRBJ2-7, with unresolved D. CDR3 size: 13 residues. The ends were cut back, 4 bases at V and 2 bases at J, with 10 bases in the middle. Germline V lookup: CDR1 SGHDT, CDR2 YYEEEE. CDR3 protein: CASSRSPAYEQYF. In DNA form, the CDR3 reads TGTGCCAGCAGCCGAAGCCCTGCCTACGAGCAGTACTTC. Using reference TRBV5-6 and TRBJ2-7 for the parts outside the CDR3, the full variable domain is DAGVTQSPTHLIKTRGQQVTLRCSPKSGHDTVSWYQQALGQGPQFIFQYYEEEERQRGNFPDRFSGHQFPNYSSELNVNALLLGDSALYLCASSRSPAYEQYFGPGTRLTVT.